In this sample, the clone carrying this T cell receptor beta chain turned up many times. Trimming shortened V by 2 bases and J by 4 bases, and 11 bases separated the two germline ends. This CDR3 comprises 14 residues. CDR1 and CDR2 (germline): MDHEN, SYDVKM. Relying on iRepertoire HTBI primers and Arm-PCR of CDR3 regions, the team built TCR beta libraries. TCRdb reprocessed the multiplex PCR reads via MiXCR and lists one record per CDR3 protein. The profile shows fewer than 600,000 distinct CDR3 sequences, around a fifth of them singletons. As for time point: persistent/refractory GD, antithyroid drugs over 5 years with positive TRAb. Making the TCR library involved RNA that had been extracted from PBMCs. The record originates from a study of regulatory T cells in long-lasting Graves disease.

The TCR comes from a female donor with Graves disease. V usage is TRBV28 and J usage is TRBJ1-1; D uncertain. Source: peripheral blood mononuclear cells (PBMCs), taken when the disease was refractory, from a patient treated with antithyroid drugs. The CDR3 loop reads CASSLSGDATEAFF. As DNA, the CDR3 is TGTGCCAGCAGTTTAAGTGGGGATGCCACTGAAGCTTTCTTT.